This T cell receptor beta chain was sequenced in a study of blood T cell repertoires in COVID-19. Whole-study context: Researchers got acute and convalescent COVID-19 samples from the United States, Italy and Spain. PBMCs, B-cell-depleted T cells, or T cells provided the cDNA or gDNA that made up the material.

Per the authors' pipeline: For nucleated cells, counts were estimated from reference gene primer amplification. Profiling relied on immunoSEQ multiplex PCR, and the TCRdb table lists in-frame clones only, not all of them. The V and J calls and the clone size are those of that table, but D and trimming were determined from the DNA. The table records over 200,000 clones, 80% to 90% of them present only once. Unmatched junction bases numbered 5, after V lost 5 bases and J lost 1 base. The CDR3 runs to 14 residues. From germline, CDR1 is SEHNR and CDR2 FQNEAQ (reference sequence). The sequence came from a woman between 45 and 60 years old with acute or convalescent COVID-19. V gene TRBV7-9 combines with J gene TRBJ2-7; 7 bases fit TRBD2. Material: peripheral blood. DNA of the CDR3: TGTGCCAGCAGCCTCCGGGGGGAGTCCTACGAGCAGTACTTC. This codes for CASSLRGESYEQYF.